This is a list of T cell receptor beta chains from one sample in a study of T cell repertoires in cytomegalovirus infection. Each CDR3 protein is one row after TCRdb ran MiXCR on the reads. The sample carries about 490,000 distinct CDR3 sequences, about 15% recorded once. The sample taken for sequencing was CD8+ T cells from PBMCs. All receptors come from a human donor in good health (CMV status not recorded). Some clones in this sample may be carry-over from other donors' samples. Both conserved end residues are part of each CDR3. A D gene is named only where the DNA matches it firmly. Some rows have no size entry. The others give once, few or many, or a class for an expanded clone.

clone size | D gene | CDR3 length | J gene | V gene | CDR3 protein | CDR3 DNA
NA | NA | 15 | TRBJ2-7 | TRBV27 | CASSSFPGGAYAEYF | TGTGCCAGCAGTTCCTTCCCCGGAGGGGCCTACGCAGAGTACTTC
NA | NA | 19 | TRBJ1-6 | TRBV19 | CTSSIGNPVARSYNSPLHF | TGTACCAGTAGTATCGGGAATCCAGTAGCGCGCTCCTATAATTCACCCCTCCACTTT
NA | NA | 13 | TRBJ2-1 | TRBV30 | CAWSVGRGNEQFF | TGTGCCTGGAGTGTCGGAAGGGGGAATGAGCAGTTCTTC
many | NA | 16 | TRBJ1-5 | TRBV4-1 | CASSDQGSAGNQPQHF | TGCGCCAGCAGCGATCAGGGGAGCGCGGGCAATCAGCCCCAGCATTTT
many | TRBD2 | 14 | TRBJ2-7 | TRBV2 | CASSGTSGAYEQYF | TGTGCCAGCAGTGGGACTAGCGGAGCCTACGAGCAGTACTTC
many | TRBD1 | 16 | TRBJ1-1 | TRBV12-3/TRBV12-4 | CASSFHRGGMRTEAFF | TGTGCCAGCAGTTTCCACAGGGGAGGGATGAGGACTGAAGCTTTCTTT
many | NA | 14 | TRBJ2-1 | TRBV7-6 | CASRPSGGIDEQFF | TGTGCCAGCAGGCCCTCAGGAGGTATCGATGAGCAGTTCTTC
NA | NA | 16 | TRBJ2-5 | TRBV20-1 | CSARDRQSGVQETQYF | TGCAGTGCTAGAGATCGGCAATCGGGGGTCCAAGAGACCCAGTACTTC
many | TRBD1 | 16 | TRBJ1-2 | TRBV5-1 | CASSLLAGQASYGYTF | TGCGCCAGCAGCTTGTTGGCGGGACAGGCCTCCTATGGCTACACCTTC
many | TRBD2 | 16 | TRBJ2-3 | TRBV7-8 | CASSLVLAGGTDTQYF | TGTGCCAGCAGCTTAGTTTTAGCGGGGGGCACAGATACGCAGTATTTT
NA | TRBD2 | 15 | TRBJ2-3 | TRBV7-6 | CASRPTSGSTDTQYF | TGTGCCAGCAGGCCGACTAGCGGGAGCACAGATACGCAGTATTTT
NA | TRBD2 | 16 | TRBJ2-3 | TRBV6-1 | CASSGGTGLSTDTQYF | TGTGCCAGCAGTGGGGGGACGGGACTAAGCACAGATACGCAGTATTTT
many | NA | 16 | TRBJ2-1 | TRBV6-6 | CASGAYRGAPYNEQFF | TGTGCCAGCGGGGCCTATCGGGGGGCTCCCTACAATGAGCAGTTCTTC
few | NA | 18 | TRBJ1-1 | TRBV4-1 | CASSQDHISLDNVSEAFF | TGCGCCAGCAGCCAAGATCATATCAGTTTGGACAACGTCTCTGAAGCTTTCTTT
NA | NA | 15 | TRBJ2-3 | TRBV9 | CASSVVWGDKDTQYF | TGTGCCAGCAGCGTAGTATGGGGGGATAAAGATACGCAGTATTTT
NA | NA | 13 | TRBJ2-1 | TRBV20-1 | CSATSETYNEQFF | TGCAGTGCTACTAGCGAAACCTACAATGAGCAGTTCTTC
NA | NA | 12 | TRBJ1-3 | TRBV3-1 | CASSQLGNTIYF | TGTGCCAGCAGCCAACTCGGAAACACCATATATTTT
many | NA | 14 | TRBJ2-2 | TRBV6-1 | CASRTRRGPWELFF | TGTGCCAGCCGAACGAGAAGGGGCCCCTGGGAGCTGTTTTTT
NA | NA | 17 | TRBJ1-5 | TRBV5-5 | CASSLRATEGRFQPQHF | TGTGCCAGCAGCTTGAGGGCAACGGAGGGGCGTTTTCAGCCCCAGCATTTT
NA | TRBD1 | 15 | TRBJ1-2 | TRBV6-5 | CASSTPDRGAVGYTF | TGTGCCAGCAGTACGCCGGACAGGGGCGCGGTAGGCTACACCTTC
NA | TRBD2 | 16 | TRBJ2-1 | TRBV28 | CASSWYSGNSYNEQFF | TGTGCCAGCAGTTGGTATAGCGGGAATTCCTACAATGAGCAGTTCTTC
NA | NA | 13 | TRBJ2-7 | TRBV5-1 | CASSSRNAAEQYF | TGCGCCAGCAGCTCCCGGAACGCGGCCGAGCAGTACTTC
many | NA | 15 | TRBJ2-7 | TRBV27 | CASSLGAERSYEQYF | TGTGCCAGCAGTTTAGGGGCGGAGCGATCCTACGAGCAGTACTTC
many | TRBD1 | 12 | TRBJ1-1 | TRBV6-1 | CASGPRSDRTVF | TGTGCCAGCGGCCCCCGGTCGGACAGGACGGTTTTT
many | NA | 13 | TRBJ2-2 | TRBV12-3/TRBV12-4 | CASSPGDAGELFF | TGTGCCAGCAGCCCTGGGGACGCCGGGGAGCTGTTTTTT
few | TRBD2 | 15 | TRBJ2-7 | TRBV11-2 | CASSLSGTRIHEQYF | TGTGCCAGCAGCTTGTCCGGGACTAGAATCCACGAGCAGTACTTC
NA | TRBD1 | 17 | TRBJ2-3 | TRBV7-9 | CASYRDRGLEDTDTQYF | TGTGCCAGTTACCGGGACAGGGGGTTGGAAGACACAGATACGCAGTATTTT
NA | NA | 15 | TRBJ1-5 | TRBV27 | CASSLSPVGNQPQHF | TGTGCCAGCAGTTTAAGCCCCGTCGGGAATCAGCCCCAGCATTTT
many | NA | 13 | TRBJ1-5 | TRBV12-3/TRBV12-4 | CASSLAENQPQHF | TGTGCCAGCAGTTTAGCTGAGAATCAGCCCCAGCATTTT
few | NA | 15 | TRBJ2-5 | TRBV6-5 | CASRFGSSLQETQYF | TGTGCCAGCAGATTCGGGTCCTCGTTGCAAGAGACCCAGTACTTC
few | TRBD1 | 14 | TRBJ1-4 | TRBV2 | CASSSGTGDEKLFF | TGTGCCAGCAGTTCCGGGACAGGGGACGAAAAACTGTTTTTT
few | TRBD2 | 22 | TRBJ2-1 | TRBV10-3 | CAIGEPDYLTSGRGGTYNEQFF | TGTGCCATCGGGGAACCAGACTATCTGACTAGCGGGAGAGGAGGGACCTACAATGAGCAGTTCTTC
NA | NA | 14 | TRBJ1-1 | TRBV27 | CASSFPAAGSEAFF | TGTGCCAGCAGTTTCCCGGCGGCGGGGAGTGAAGCTTTCTTT
many | NA | 13 | TRBJ2-7 | TRBV19 | CASSSPRSYEQYF | TGTGCCAGTAGTTCGCCGCGGAGCTACGAGCAGTACTTC
few | TRBD1 | 16 | TRBJ2-1 | TRBV7-9 | CASSLRGTALHNEQFF | TGTGCCAGCAGCTTAAGGGGGACAGCCTTACACAATGAGCAGTTCTTC
NA | TRBD1 | 16 | TRBJ2-7 | TRBV19 | CATTGQGKGRSSEQYF | TGTGCCACTACGGGACAGGGGAAGGGACGATCTAGCGAGCAGTACTTC
many | TRBD1 | 15 | TRBJ2-1 | TRBV19 | CASRRDRDSYNEQFF | TGTGCCAGTAGACGGGACAGGGACTCCTACAATGAGCAGTTCTTC
few | NA | 15 | TRBJ1-4 | TRBV2 | CASSDFDQGGEKLFF | TGTGCCAGCAGTGATTTCGATCAGGGAGGTGAAAAACTGTTTTTT
NA | NA | 15 | TRBJ1-4 | TRBV19 | CASSRRTATNEKLFF | TGTGCCAGTAGTAGGCGGACAGCAACTAATGAAAAACTGTTTTTT
few | TRBD2 | 14 | TRBJ2-3 | TRBV4-1 | CASSPPSGGDTQYF | TGCGCCAGCAGCCCCCCAAGCGGGGGAGATACGCAGTATTTT
many | TRBD2 | 14 | TRBJ2-5 | TRBV11-2 | CASSFGGTRETQYF | TGTGCCAGCAGCTTTGGAGGGACTAGAGAGACCCAGTACTTC
NA | NA | 13 | TRBJ1-2 | TRBV20-1 | CSANPGGKAGYTF | TGCAGTGCCAACCCTGGGGGGAAAGCTGGCTACACCTTC
many | TRBD2 | 15 | TRBJ2-3 | TRBV7-9 | CASSSLAGVKGTQYF | TGTGCCAGCAGCTCACTAGCGGGAGTGAAGGGTACGCAGTATTTT
many | NA | 11 | TRBJ1-1 | TRBV25-1 | CASSVGGQAFF | TGTGCCAGCAGTGTGGGAGGCCAAGCTTTCTTT
NA | TRBD1 | 17 | TRBJ1-4 | TRBV19 | CASGELDRGGTNEKLFF | TGTGCCAGTGGGGAGCTGGACCGAGGGGGCACTAATGAAAAACTGTTTTTT
many | NA | 14 | TRBJ2-5 | TRBV7-9 | CASSPDRNQETQYF | TGTGCCAGCAGCCCTGACAGGAACCAAGAGACCCAGTACTTC
many | NA | 14 | TRBJ1-1 | TRBV7-8 | CASSLFGGDTEAFF | TGTGCCAGCAGCTTATTTGGGGGGGACACTGAAGCTTTCTTT
many | TRBD2 | 19 | TRBJ2-2 | TRBV28 | CASRPPWASGERGTGELFF | TGTGCCAGCAGACCTCCTTGGGCTAGCGGGGAGAGGGGCACCGGGGAGCTGTTTTTT
many | NA | 16 | TRBJ2-2 | TRBV7-2 | CASSKGGYLNTGELFF | TGTGCCAGCAGCAAGGGGGGGTATTTGAACACCGGGGAGCTGTTTTTT
many | NA | 13 | TRBJ2-7 | TRBV7-8 | CASSLEIRSEQYF | TGTGCCAGCAGCTTAGAGATACGTTCCGAGCAGTACTTC
many | NA | 14 | TRBJ2-3 | TRBV6-6 | CASWTAAMTDTQYF | TGTGCCTCCTGGACAGCAGCTATGACAGATACGCAGTATTTT
NA | NA | 16 | TRBJ2-7 | TRBV5-6 | CASSLVQTMGPYEQYF | TGTGCCAGCAGCTTGGTTCAAACGATGGGACCCTACGAGCAGTACTTC
NA | NA | 12 | TRBJ2-2 | TRBV15 | CATSREKGELFF | TGTGCCACCAGCAGAGAAAAGGGGGAGCTGTTTTTT
many | NA | 17 | TRBJ1-6 | TRBV4-1 | CASSQVLLPRKNSPLHF | TGCGCCAGCAGCCAAGTTCTCCTGCCCCGAAAGAATTCACCCCTCCACTTT
many | TRBD1 | 16 | TRBJ1-5 | TRBV27 | CASSSRDRGSNQPQHF | TGTGCCAGCAGTTCACGGGACAGGGGAAGCAATCAGCCCCAGCATTTT
NA | NA | 11 | TRBJ2-1 | TRBV28 | CASSFYSEQFF | TGTGCCAGCAGTTTTTACTCGGAGCAGTTCTTC
NA | TRBD2 | 16 | TRBJ2-1 | TRBV7-6 | CASSLAGLAGVDEQFF | TGTGCTAGCAGCTTAGCGGGACTAGCGGGAGTCGATGAGCAGTTCTTC
few | TRBD1 | 17 | TRBJ1-5 | TRBV11-2 | CASSPGQGLLGNQPQHF | TGTGCCAGCAGCCCGGGACAGGGGTTGTTGGGCAATCAGCCCCAGCATTTT
NA | NA | 16 | TRBJ1-1 | TRBV7-6 | CASSLRPVQGNTEAFF | TGTGCAAGCAGCTTACGACCGGTACAGGGGAACACTGAAGCTTTCTTT